These 9 T cell receptor beta chains were sequenced from one sample in a study of OX40 agonist ivuxolimab in advanced cancers. TCRdb's table, derived via immunoSEQ multiplex PCR, lists solely in-frame clones and lacks some. Seen here are approximately 100,000 clones, around 90% observed once, and the top ten hold around 1.6%. Material: CD4+ or CD8+ T cells sorted from blood, obtained in a trial of the OX40 agonist ivuxolimab. The source of these receptors is an adult with an advanced solid tumor such as melanoma, head and neck, liver or kidney cancer.

V and J are TRBV28 and TRBJ2-7; D remains ambiguous. V was trimmed by 3 bases and J by 6 bases, leaving 12 bases between them. The CDR3 covers 13 residues. The germline gives CDR1 MDHEN, CDR2 SYDVKM. CDR3 coding DNA: TGTGCCAGCAGTTTGTCCCCCAAGCCCGAGCAGTACTTC. Translating gives CASSLSPKPEQYF. Based on the CDR3 plus reference TRBV28 and TRBJ2-7, the full variable domain is DVKVTQSSRYLVKRTGEKVFLECVQDMDHENMFWYRQDPGLGLRLIYFSYDVKMKEKGDIPEGYSVSREKKERFSLILESASTNQTSMYLCASSLSPKPEQYFGPGTRLTVT.

This clone appeared a single time. The gene calls are TRBV5-4 and TRBJ1-1; D is unclear. Germline values: CDR1 SGHNT, CDR2 YYREEE (reference sequence). V dropped 1 base and J dropped 4 bases, with 11 bases sitting between them. This CDR3 contains 14 residues. The CDR3 protein is CASSLSRGGTEAFF. The CDR3 DNA sequence: TGTGCCAGCAGCTTGAGTCGGGGTGGCACTGAAGCTTTCTTT.

The chain has TRBV6-1 and TRBJ1-5; D not resolved. Looked up from germline, CDR1 is MNHNS and CDR2 is SASEGT. The ends were cut back, 5 bases at V and 0 bases at J, with 8 bases in the middle. The CDR3 spans 14 residues. The CDR3 DNA follows: TGTGCCAGCAGTCTGTTCTTTAGCAATCAGCCCCAGCATTTT. Translated, it gives CASSLFFSNQPQHF.

The chain recombines TRBV28 with TRBJ1-5, with D unclear. Germline V gene data show CDR1 as MDHEN and CDR2 as SYDVKM. V gave up 6 bases and J gave up 0 bases, with 9 bases separating them. This CDR3 contains 14 residues. CDR3 protein: CASRNQGSNQPQHF. CDR3 bases: TGTGCCAGCAGGAACCAAGGTAGCAATCAGCCCCAGCATTTT. The variable domain in full, completed from reference TRBV28 and TRBJ1-5, reads DVKVTQSSRYLVKRTGEKVFLECVQDMDHENMFWYRQDPGLGLRLIYFSYDVKMKEKGDIPEGYSVSREKKERFSLILESASTNQTSMYLCASRNQGSNQPQHFGDGTRLSIL.

The chain combines TRBV30 with TRBJ1-3; possibly TRBD1 for D (5 bases). V was shortened by 0 bases and J by 1 base, with 7 bases between the two germline ends. Looked up from germline, CDR1 is GTSNPN and CDR2 is SVGIG (reference sequence). The CDR3 is 14 amino acids. CDR3 region: CAWSVGVSGNTIYF. For the CDR3, the DNA is TGTGCCTGGAGTGTAGGGGTTTCTGGAAACACCATATATTTT.

This clone has a handful of counts. The V call is TRBV2, the J call TRBJ1-2; the D is unclear. The V gene's germline CDR1 is SNHLY and CDR2 FYNNEI. V was clipped by 6 bases and J by 8 bases, with 16 bases between them. This CDR3 region has 13 residues. As DNA, the CDR3 is TGTGCCAGCAGCGAGTTTGCGCCAGGCGGCTACACCTTC. Translated: CASSEFAPGGYTF.

The chain is built from TRBV7-9 and TRBJ1-4, with D perhaps TRBD1 (6 bases). Germline CDR1 and CDR2: SEHNR and FQNEAQ (reference sequence). The CDR3 loop spans 15 amino acids. V lost 1 base and J 2 bases, leaving 8 bases between the germline ends. The CDR3 loop is CASSLGQGTNEKLFF. DNA for the CDR3: TGTGCCAGCAGCTTAGGTCAGGGGACTAATGAAAAACTGTTTTTT.

J is TRBJ2-7 and V is TRBV7-8; TRBD1 matches at 9 bases. The V and J ends lost 5 bases and 0 bases, in that order; junction bases with no gene match: 8. Looked up from germline, CDR1 is SGHVS and CDR2 is FQNEAQ. CDR3 size: 16 residues. CDR3: CASSKSGQGFSYEQYF. In DNA, the CDR3 is TGTGCCAGCAGCAAATCAGGACAGGGGTTCTCCTACGAGCAGTACTTC.

Here the CDR3 reads CASSFTVSYGYTF. CDR3 DNA: TGTGCCAGCAGTTTTACGGTATCCTATGGCTACACCTTC. The chain has TRBV27 and TRBJ1-2; D ambiguous. CDR1 and CDR2 from the germline V gene are MNHEY and SMNVEV (reference sequence). The CDR3 has 13 residues. V was shortened by 3 bases and J by 4 bases, with 9 bases between the two germline ends.